A selection of T cell receptor beta chains follows, all from one sample in a study of blood T cell repertoires in COVID-19. Assay used: immunoSEQ multiplex PCR; TCRdb lists only in-frame clones, some missing. The table lists some 390,000 clones, about 87% of them singletons. Material: peripheral blood. The receptors originated from a woman aged 60-70 years with COVID-19, enrolled during active disease. Both conserved end residues are part of each CDR3. The D gene is left open where the match is weak. Not all rows give a size; the values are once, few, many and, for expanded clones, a class.

v_gene: TRBV5-1
d_gene: .
j_gene: TRBJ1-1
abundance: many
CDR3nt: TGCGCCAGCAGCTTGGTGATGGCCCAGAACACTGAAGCTTTCTTT
CDR3aa: CASSLVMAQNTEAFF

v_gene: TRBV10-3
d_gene: .
j_gene: TRBJ1-1
abundance: .
CDR3nt: TGTGCCATCAGCGAGGGAGAGCTGAACACTGAAGCTTTCTTT
CDR3aa: CAISEGELNTEAFF

v_gene: TRBV30
d_gene: .
j_gene: TRBJ2-7
abundance: .
CDR3nt: TGTGCCTGGAGTGTACTTAAAGAGCAGTACTTC
CDR3aa: CAWSVLKEQYF

v_gene: TRBV5-5
d_gene: TRBD1
j_gene: TRBJ1-6
abundance: .
CDR3nt: TGTGCCAGCAGCTTGACCGGACAGGGCCTCACAGGGAATAATTCACCCCTCCACTTT
CDR3aa: CASSLTGQGLTGNNSPLHF

v_gene: TRBV5-1
d_gene: .
j_gene: TRBJ1-4
abundance: .
CDR3nt: TGCGCCAGCAGGGTCGGAGGGACTAATGAAAAACTGTTTTTT
CDR3aa: CASRVGGTNEKLFF

v_gene: TRBV15
d_gene: .
j_gene: TRBJ1-1
abundance: few
CDR3nt: TGTGCCACCAGCCAGCAGGGCAACACTGAAGCTTTCTTT
CDR3aa: CATSQQGNTEAFF

v_gene: TRBV5-1
d_gene: .
j_gene: TRBJ2-1
abundance: few
CDR3nt: TGCGCCAGCAGCTCCCTATACAATGAGCAGTTCTTC
CDR3aa: CASSSLYNEQFF

v_gene: TRBV28
d_gene: TRBD1
j_gene: TRBJ1-2
abundance: .
CDR3nt: TGTGCCAGCGTGTTAGGACTGACAGGGAGGGGCTACACCTTC
CDR3aa: CASVLGLTGRGYTF

v_gene: TRBV18
d_gene: TRBD2
j_gene: TRBJ2-3
abundance: .
CDR3nt: TGTGCCAGCTCACCAATTGCTAGCGGCAACACAGATACGCAGTATTTT
CDR3aa: CASSPIASGNTDTQYF

v_gene: TRBV6-5
d_gene: TRBD1
j_gene: TRBJ2-2
abundance: .
CDR3nt: TGTGCCAGCGCGGGACAGGGGCGAACCGGGGAGCTGTTTTTT
CDR3aa: CASAGQGRTGELFF

v_gene: TRBV5-4
d_gene: .
j_gene: TRBJ1-2
abundance: .
CDR3nt: TGTGCCAGCAGCTTGGCCCCAGACTATGGCTACACCTTC
CDR3aa: CASSLAPDYGYTF

v_gene: TRBV7-3
d_gene: .
j_gene: TRBJ2-3
abundance: .
CDR3nt: TGTGCCAGCAGCTTAACCGGACTACTGGGAGATACGCAGTATTTT
CDR3aa: CASSLTGLLGDTQYF

v_gene: TRBV5-6
d_gene: .
j_gene: TRBJ1-1
abundance: once
CDR3nt: TGTGCCAGCAGTCCCAGGCCGGGGGACTATGAAGGCACTGAAGCTTTCTTT
CDR3aa: CASSPRPGDYEGTEAFF

v_gene: TRBV9
d_gene: TRBD2
j_gene: TRBJ2-1
abundance: .
CDR3nt: TGTGCCAGCAGCGAGAGGGACCACAGCGGGGGGGGCTACAATGAGCAGTTCTTC
CDR3aa: CASSERDHSGGGYNEQFF

v_gene: TRBV7-8
d_gene: .
j_gene: TRBJ2-2
abundance: .
CDR3nt: TGTGCCAGCAGCTCAGAAACCGGGGAGCTGTTTTTT
CDR3aa: CASSSETGELFF

v_gene: TRBV12-3/TRBV12-4
d_gene: .
j_gene: TRBJ2-3
abundance: once
CDR3nt: TGTGCCAGCAGCATCATCACAGATACGCAGTATTTT
CDR3aa: CASSIITDTQYF

v_gene: TRBV6-5
d_gene: .
j_gene: TRBJ1-6
abundance: .
CDR3nt: TGTGCCAGCAGCCCCCAGGGAATTGGCCCCCTCCACTTT
CDR3aa: CASSPQGIGPLHF

v_gene: TRBV4-2
d_gene: .
j_gene: TRBJ1-5
abundance: .
CDR3nt: TGTGCCAGCAGCCAAGATAATACGGGGGTTTCTCAGCCCCAGCATTTT
CDR3aa: CASSQDNTGVSQPQHF

v_gene: TRBV6-4
d_gene: .
j_gene: TRBJ1-1
abundance: .
CDR3nt: TGTGCCAGCAGTGATCGGGAGAACACTGAAGCTTTCTTT
CDR3aa: CASSDRENTEAFF

v_gene: TRBV12-3/TRBV12-4
d_gene: .
j_gene: TRBJ2-3
abundance: .
CDR3nt: TGTGCCAGCAGTTTAACAGAAACAGATACGCAGTATTTT
CDR3aa: CASSLTETDTQYF

v_gene: TRBV5-4
d_gene: .
j_gene: TRBJ1-1
abundance: .
CDR3nt: TGTGCCAGCAGCTCAGCGAGCAACCTGAACACTGAAGCTTTCTTT
CDR3aa: CASSSASNLNTEAFF

v_gene: TRBV12-5
d_gene: .
j_gene: TRBJ2-2
abundance: once
CDR3nt: TGTGCTAGTGGTTTACAGCTGCCCGAGCTGTTTTTT
CDR3aa: CASGLQLPELFF

v_gene: TRBV7-2
d_gene: TRBD2
j_gene: TRBJ2-5
abundance: .
CDR3nt: TGTGCCAGCAGCTCTAGCGGGTATGAGACCCAGTACTTC
CDR3aa: CASSSSGYETQYF

v_gene: TRBV19
d_gene: .
j_gene: TRBJ1-2
abundance: .
CDR3nt: TGTGCCAGCCGGGACTACGTGACAGCTAACTATGGCTACACCTTC
CDR3aa: CASRDYVTANYGYTF

v_gene: TRBV24-1
d_gene: TRBD2
j_gene: TRBJ2-7
abundance: .
CDR3nt: TGTGCCACCAGTGACCCATCTATAGCGGGGGGCTACGAGCAGTACTTC
CDR3aa: CATSDPSIAGGYEQYF

v_gene: TRBV9
d_gene: TRBD2
j_gene: TRBJ2-1
abundance: .
CDR3nt: TGTGCCAGCCATCCAACTAGCGAAGCCAATGAGCAGTTCTTC
CDR3aa: CASHPTSEANEQFF

v_gene: TRBV29-1
d_gene: .
j_gene: TRBJ1-1
abundance: .
CDR3nt: TGCAGCGAGGGACCCCCGAGAACTGAAGCTTTCTTT
CDR3aa: CSEGPPRTEAFF

v_gene: TRBV6-4
d_gene: .
j_gene: TRBJ2-6
abundance: .
CDR3nt: TGTGCCAGCAGTGACTCCCCGGGGGACTCTCCTGGGGCCAACGTCCTGACTTTC
CDR3aa: CASSDSPGDSPGANVLTF

v_gene: TRBV5-1
d_gene: .
j_gene: TRBJ1-4
abundance: .
CDR3nt: TGCGCCACCCGTCTCGGGAGCCCGAGAGAAAAACTGTTTTTT
CDR3aa: CATRLGSPREKLFF

v_gene: TRBV7-3
d_gene: TRBD2
j_gene: TRBJ2-1
abundance: .
CDR3nt: TGTGCCAGCAGCTTAAAAGCTAGCGGGGCAGGTGAGCAGTTCTTC
CDR3aa: CASSLKASGAGEQFF

v_gene: TRBV7-2
d_gene: TRBD1
j_gene: TRBJ2-6
abundance: .
CDR3nt: TGTGCCAGCAGACGGACAGGCGCTAAATCTGGGGCCAACGTCCTGACTTTC
CDR3aa: CASRRTGAKSGANVLTF

v_gene: TRBV28
d_gene: .
j_gene: TRBJ1-1
abundance: .
CDR3nt: TGTGCCAGCAGCTCGGGGACATGGAACACTGAAGCTTTCTTT
CDR3aa: CASSSGTWNTEAFF

v_gene: TRBV18
d_gene: .
j_gene: TRBJ1-2
abundance: .
CDR3nt: TGTGCCAGCTCACCGGATCAGGGGACGCAAGGGTATGGCTACACCTTC
CDR3aa: CASSPDQGTQGYGYTF

v_gene: TRBV18
d_gene: TRBD1
j_gene: TRBJ1-4
abundance: .
CDR3nt: TGTGCCAGCTCAACGGGACAGGGCCAAGGCAATGAAAAACTGTTTTTT
CDR3aa: CASSTGQGQGNEKLFF

v_gene: TRBV18
d_gene: .
j_gene: TRBJ2-7
abundance: once
CDR3nt: TGTGCCAGCTCACCGAGTCTTTCCTACGAGCAGTACTTC
CDR3aa: CASSPSLSYEQYF

v_gene: TRBV4-1
d_gene: TRBD2
j_gene: TRBJ2-1
abundance: .
CDR3nt: TGCGCCAGCAGACCAGGGACTAGCGGGGGCACTGAGCAGTTCTTC
CDR3aa: CASRPGTSGGTEQFF

v_gene: TRBV3-1/TRBV3-2
d_gene: TRBD1
j_gene: TRBJ1-2
abundance: .
CDR3nt: TGTGCCAGCAGCCAAGAGAGGACAGGCCTCGCTCGGGCCCACTATGGCTACACCTTC
CDR3aa: CASSQERTGLARAHYGYTF

v_gene: TRBV18
d_gene: .
j_gene: TRBJ1-5
abundance: .
CDR3nt: TGTGCCAGCTCACCAGAGGTAGCAAATCAGCCCCAGCATTTT
CDR3aa: CASSPEVANQPQHF

v_gene: TRBV29-1
d_gene: .
j_gene: TRBJ1-5
abundance: .
CDR3nt: TGCAGCGTTCGCACAGGCAATCAGCCCCAGCATTTT
CDR3aa: CSVRTGNQPQHF

v_gene: TRBV5-6
d_gene: TRBD1
j_gene: TRBJ1-2
abundance: .
CDR3nt: TGTGCCAGCAGCACGCCGACAGGGGGCTTGCGTGGCTACACCTTC
CDR3aa: CASSTPTGGLRGYTF

v_gene: TRBV5-6
d_gene: .
j_gene: TRBJ1-5
abundance: .
CDR3nt: TGTGCCAGCAGCGGGAGGCTCGGCAATCAGCCCCAGCATTTT
CDR3aa: CASSGRLGNQPQHF